This TCR beta chain came from a study of T cell responses to AZD1222 COVID-19 vaccine. The V segment lost 2 bases and the J segment 7 bases; nucleotides outside the gene matches: 11. Germline lookup yields CDR1 SGHDT and CDR2 YYEEEE. This CDR3 is 16 amino acids long. Notes on this clone: Antigen unknown.

TCRdb keeps only in-frame clones here, not all; method: immunoSEQ multiplex PCR. The table includes around 99,000 clones, about 89% detected once. Regarding the study as a whole: Spike-specific TCR breadth and depth went up after people got two AZD1222 doses. It was only after the peak T cell response that any repertoires were sampled.

The clonotype comes from an adult in good health. The specimen comprised peripheral blood, sampled on day 0 of AZD1222 vaccination. The chain is built from TRBV5-6 and TRBJ1-3; 8 positions match TRBD1. The CDR3 nucleotides read TGTGCCAGCAGCTTTACAAGTACAGGGGGATTTAACACCATATATTTT. It yields the protein CASSFTSTGGFNTIYF.